This TCR beta chain is from a study of CD8 T cells in ankylosing spondylitis (dated by TCRdb to about 2017). Background for the entire study: The study set out to find disease-linked TCR variants by profiling T cell receptor beta repertoires in ankylosing spondylitis patients and healthy donors. The whole study cohort included roughly 110 healthy donors and 20 to 25 ankylosing spondylitis patients. Peripheral blood was sampled, and synovial fluid was also collected from ankylosing spondylitis patients.

The instrument was an Illumina HiSeq 2500. Quantitative 5'-RACE with molecular barcodes was the method used to prepare the TCR beta libraries. Regarding the original processing steps: A new computational method, built on a probabilistic model of VDJ rearrangement, was used to identify disease-linked TCR variants. TCRdb passed the public sequencing reads through fastp at Q25 and MiXCR, retaining productive beta sequences. A single entry per CDR3 protein holds the most common genes and DNA from its merged rows. TCRdb, not the original authors, processed these V and J calls. The sample includes roughly 300,000 distinct CDR3 sequences, with around 7.6% observed a single time. The ten largest clonotypes hold just over 14% of the sample. Remarks on this clonotype: Its antigen has not been determined. The sample holds no much larger clone one base away, and base qualities are not on file.

Trimming takes 1 base off V and 3 bases off J; junction bases not matched to a gene: 4. From the cysteine up to the phenylalanine, the CDR3 has a length of 14 residues. Here the CDR3 DNA is all that survives: 42 bases in frame from base 1. CDR1 and CDR2, per the germline V gene (reference sequence), are DFQATT and SNEGSKA. The paper's findings and limits, for the study overall: Blood from ankylosing spondylitis patients appeared to be characterized by a TCR beta motif made up of seven or eight highly homologous amino acid variants. Significant enrichment of the disease-linked clones was reported in matched synovial fluid samples from ankylosing spondylitis patients. Some motif variants were previously reported in synovial fluid and blood of reactive arthritis patients, suggesting common disease-initiation mechanisms. The disease-linked clones showed a CD8+ phenotype and occurred at relatively low frequencies in peripheral blood.

Sequences were obtained from blood, either unsorted or a sorted T cell fraction (not recorded which). The receptor was isolated from a male donor with ankylosing spondylitis. The sequence is built from TRBV20-1 and TRBJ2-7, with 9 bases in between that match TRBD2. Here is the DNA: TGCAGTGCTAGAGCCGGGACTAGCAACTACGAGCAGTACTTC. This translates into CSARAGTSNYEQYF.